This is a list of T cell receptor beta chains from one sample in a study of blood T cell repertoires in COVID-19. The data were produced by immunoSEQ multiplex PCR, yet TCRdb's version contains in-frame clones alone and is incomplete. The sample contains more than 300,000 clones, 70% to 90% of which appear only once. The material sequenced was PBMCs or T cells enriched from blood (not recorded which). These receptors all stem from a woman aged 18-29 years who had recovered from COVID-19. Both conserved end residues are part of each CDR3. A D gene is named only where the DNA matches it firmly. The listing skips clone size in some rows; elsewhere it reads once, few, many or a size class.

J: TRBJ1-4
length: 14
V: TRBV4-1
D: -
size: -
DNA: TGCGCCAGCAGCCAAGGCAGGAATAATGAAAAACTGTTTTTT
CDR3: CASSQGRNNEKLFF

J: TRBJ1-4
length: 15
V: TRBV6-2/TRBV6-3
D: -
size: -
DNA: TGTGCCAGCAGTTATAATTCGGGGTTCGGTGAAAAACTGTTTTTT
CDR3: CASSYNSGFGEKLFF

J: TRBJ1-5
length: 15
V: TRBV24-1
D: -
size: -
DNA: TGTGCCACCGGGGGGGGCGGGCCCAGCAATCAGCCCCAGCATTTT
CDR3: CATGGGGPSNQPQHF

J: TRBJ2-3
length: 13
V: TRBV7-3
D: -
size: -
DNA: TGTGCCAGCAGCCTCTCGGGCACAGATACGCAGTATTTT
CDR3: CASSLSGTDTQYF

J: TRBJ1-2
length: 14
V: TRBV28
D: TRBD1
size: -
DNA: TGTGCCAGCAGTTCCGACAGGGGGCTGGGAGGCTACACCTTC
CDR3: CASSSDRGLGGYTF

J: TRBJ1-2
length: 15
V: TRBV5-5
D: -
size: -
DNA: TGTGCCAGCAGCTATTTCACGGGGAGGAACTATGGCTACACCTTC
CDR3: CASSYFTGRNYGYTF

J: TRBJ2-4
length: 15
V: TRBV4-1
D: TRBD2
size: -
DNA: TGCGCCAGCAGCCCCGCGGGACTAGCCACGTACATTCAGTACTTC
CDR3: CASSPAGLATYIQYF

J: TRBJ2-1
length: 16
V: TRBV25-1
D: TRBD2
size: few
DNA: TGTGCCAGCGCTCCCCGGACTAGCGGGAAATACAATGAGCAGTTCTTC
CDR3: CASAPRTSGKYNEQFF

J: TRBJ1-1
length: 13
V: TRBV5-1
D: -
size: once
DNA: TGCGCCAGCAGCTCAGGAGGGGTCACTGAAGCTTTCTTT
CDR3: CASSSGGVTEAFF

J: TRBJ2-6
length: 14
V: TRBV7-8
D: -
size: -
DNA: TGTGCCAGCAGCTCACAGGCTGGGGCCAACGTCCTGACTTTC
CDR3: CASSSQAGANVLTF

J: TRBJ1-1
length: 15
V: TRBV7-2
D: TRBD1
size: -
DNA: TGTGCCAGCAGCCCCCGACAGGGACGTTACACTGAAGCTTTCTTT
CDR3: CASSPRQGRYTEAFF

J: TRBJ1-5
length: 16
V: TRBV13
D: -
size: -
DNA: TGTGCCAGCAGCTTAGGCCGATACAGCTTGGGCCAGCCCCAGCATTTT
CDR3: CASSLGRYSLGQPQHF